This paragraph covers one T cell receptor (beta chain) sequence. Its antigen is not identified. The data were obtained in a study of PD-L1 blockade in urothelial cancer. Turning to the study itself: About 85% of the roughly 30 patients comprised males who had bladder-origin urothelial cancer. After treatment start, blood was analyzed at 3 weeks (second dose) and at 6 weeks.

The study, taken as a whole, reports: Pretreatment clonality of the blood TCR repertoire below the median was predictive of superior survival.

The time point was: peripheral blood 6 weeks after treatment start. Profiling relied on immunoSEQ multiplex PCR, and the TCRdb table lists in-frame clones only, not all of them. The table lists around 38,000 clones, 86% of them singletons. The source material was PBMCs, sampled around atezolizumab (anti-PD-L1) treatment. The receptor was isolated from a man between 60 and 75 years old with urothelial cancer.

The CDR3, as DNA: TGTGCCAGCAGCTTGTTTGGGACAGGGGCGGCTGGAAACACCATATATTTT. Translation gives CASSLFGTGAAGNTIYF. The chain links TRBV5-6 to TRBJ1-3; 10 bases fit TRBD1. This CDR3 contains 17 residues. The V gene's germline CDR1 is SGHDT and CDR2 YYEEEE. Trimming at V came to 1 base and at J to 2 bases, leaving 6 bases not matched to a gene.